The present T cell receptor (beta chain) was sequenced within a study of blood T cell repertoires in COVID-19. Study-level information: Spain, Italy and the United States supplied samples that represented acute and convalescent COVID-19. Nucleic acid was either cDNA or gDNA, and it came from T cells, B-cell-depleted T cells, or PBMCs.

Authors' processing steps: Amplifying reference gene primers gave estimates of nucleated cell counts. Measured with immunoSEQ multiplex PCR; TCRdb has only the in-frame clones, and not every one. V and J calls plus clone size are reproduced from that table; the DNA served to infer D and trimming. Here the sample spans a few hundred thousand clones, approximately 83% being singletons. The germline V gene has CDR1 SGHRS and CDR2 YFSETQ. Unmatched junction bases numbered 2, after V lost 4 bases and J lost 6 bases. This CDR3 has 13 residues. The source of this sequence is a woman aged 55-69 years with acute or convalescent COVID-19. Source material: peripheral blood. V is TRBV5-1 and J is TRBJ2-2, with 8 bases aligning to TRBD1. The DNA for the CDR3 is TGCGCCAGCAGCACACAGGGGGCCGGGGAGCTGTTTTTT. Translated: CASSTQGAGELFF. Full variable domain (missing parts from reference TRBV5-1 and TRBJ2-2): KAGVTQTPRYLIKTRGQQVTLSCSPISGHRSVSWYQQTPGQGLQFLFEYFSETQRNKGNFPGRFSGRQFSNSRSEMNVSTLELGDSALYLCASSTQGAGELFFGEGSRLTVL.